This is a list of T cell receptor beta chains from one sample in a study of shared clonotypes between healthy human individuals. Only in-frame clones appear in the TCRdb table, and some are missing; sequencing was by immunoSEQ multiplex PCR. The profile shows roughly 2.5 million clones, roughly nine tenths of them singletons. The sequenced material came from naive CD4+ T cells sorted from blood. These receptors were taken from a man between 18 and 29 years old in good health. Both conserved end residues are part of each CDR3. A D gene is named only where the DNA matches it firmly. Size is omitted from some rows. Given values are once, few, many or a class for expanded clones.

abundance,j_gene,d_gene,v_gene,CDR3aa,CDR3nt
.,TRBJ2-7,TRBD2,TRBV10-3,CAISAGGSSYEQYF,TGTGCCATCAGTGCTGGCGGGAGCTCCTACGAGCAGTACTTC
.,TRBJ1-2,TRBD1,TRBV5-8,CASSFIQGAGNYGYTF,TGTGCCAGCAGCTTCATTCAGGGGGCCGGCAACTATGGCTACACCTTC
.,TRBJ1-2,TRBD1,TRBV6-1,CASSEAWRRDRPSRPYGYTF,TGTGCCAGCAGTGAAGCGTGGCGTCGGGACAGGCCATCCCGGCCCTATGGCTACACCTTC
.,TRBJ1-2,TRBD1,TRBV6-1,CASTSGDRYGYTF,TGTGCCAGCACCTCAGGGGACAGATATGGCTACACCTTC
.,TRBJ1-3,.,TRBV4-1,CASSQDWGQASGNTIYF,TGCGCCAGCAGCCAAGATTGGGGGCAGGCCTCTGGAAACACCATATATTTT
.,TRBJ2-2,.,TRBV6-5,CASSWGLNTGELFF,TGTGCCAGCAGTTGGGGACTCAACACCGGGGAGCTGTTTTTT
once,TRBJ1-4,TRBD1,TRBV6-5,CASSYGQGARNEKLFF,TGTGCCAGCAGTTACGGCCAGGGGGCAAGAAATGAAAAACTGTTTTTT
.,TRBJ2-1,.,TRBV6-1,CASKVGSSYNEQFF,TGTGCCAGCAAGGTGGGAAGCTCCTACAATGAGCAGTTCTTC
.,TRBJ1-2,.,TRBV5-6,CASSLGSGGREGGYTF,TGTGCCAGCAGCTTGGGTTCGGGGGGCAGGGAAGGTGGCTACACCTTC
.,TRBJ1-2,.,TRBV13,CASSLEGRGGYTF,TGTGCCAGCAGCTTAGAGGGAAGGGGTGGCTACACCTTC
.,TRBJ2-4,.,TRBV6-5,CASSSAAPKNIQYF,TGTGCCAGCAGCTCAGCGGCCCCCAAAAACATTCAGTACTTC
.,TRBJ2-7,.,TRBV18,CASSQGETREQYF,TGTGCCAGCTCACAGGGGGAAACTCGCGAGCAGTACTTC
.,TRBJ2-3,.,TRBV11-2,CASSLDNFSYTQYF,TGTGCCAGCAGCTTAGATAATTTCTCCTATACGCAGTATTTT
.,TRBJ2-4,.,TRBV19,CASSIDGTRTTVEKGNIQYF,TGTGCCAGTAGTATAGATGGGACCCGGACCACAGTCGAAAAGGGGAACATTCAGTACTTC